Each of the 24 T cell receptor beta chains below was sequenced from the same sample in a study of technical replicates of blood from a few donors. The table came from immunoSEQ multiplex PCR; TCRdb's copy has only in-frame clones and leaves some out. Of approximately 76,000 clones in the sample, about 86% were seen once. The sample taken for sequencing was PBMCs. The receptors were gathered from a human donor in good health. Some clones in this sample may be carry-over from other donors' samples.

V usage is TRBV5-1 and J usage is TRBJ1-3, with a possible D match to TRBD1 (5 bases). CDR1 and CDR2 (germline): SGHRS, YFSETQ. CDR3 length: 15 amino acids. V lost 0 bases to trimming and J lost 4 bases, with 11 bases between them. CDR3 protein: CASSLGRQGGNTIYF. For the CDR3, the DNA is TGCGCCAGCAGCTTGGGTCGGCAGGGAGGAAACACCATATATTTT. Full variable domain (outside the CDR3, taken from reference TRBV5-1 and TRBJ1-3): KAGVTQTPRYLIKTRGQQVTLSCSPISGHRSVSWYQQTPGQGLQFLFEYFSETQRNKGNFPGRFSGRQFSNSRSEMNVSTLELGDSALYLCASSLGRQGGNTIYFGEGSWLTVV.

This clone was detected only once. The gene calls are TRBV13 and TRBJ2-7; the match to TRBD2 covers 9 bases. Trimming at V came to 3 bases and at J to 2 bases, leaving 8 bases not matched to a gene. The germline gives CDR1 PRHDT, CDR2 FYEKMQ (reference sequence). The CDR3 runs 16 residues. The CDR3 loop reads CASSLSSGSKPYEQYF. CDR3 bases: TGTGCCAGCAGCTTGAGTAGCGGGAGTAAACCCTACGAGCAGTACTTC. Variable domain in full (rest from reference TRBV13 and TRBJ2-7): AAGVIQSPRHLIKEKRETATLKCYPIPRHDTVYWYQQGPGQDPQFLISFYEKMQSDKGSIPDRFSAQQFSDYHSELNMSSLELGDSALYFCASSLSSGSKPYEQYFGPGTRLTVT.

A few counts support this clone. This chain connects TRBV6-1 to TRBJ1-5; D is ambiguous. CDR1 is MNHNS and CDR2 is SASEGT in the germline V gene. CDR3 size: 13 residues. The V end lost 0 bases, the J end lost 6 bases, and 6 bases lay between the germline ends. The chain's CDR3 is CASSEAVSQPQHF. Written as DNA, the CDR3 is TGTGCCAGCAGTGAAGCGGTCAGTCAGCCCCAGCATTTT.

The chain couples TRBV2 to TRBJ1-1; a possible D gene is TRBD1 (5 bases). V was clipped by 7 bases and J by 3 bases, with 15 bases between them. Germline assignment: CDR1 SNHLY and CDR2 FYNNEI. CDR3 length equals 14 residues. CDR3 loop: CASTRGGDHTEAFF. The DNA of the CDR3 is TGTGCCAGCACGCGGGGGGGGGACCACACTGAAGCTTTCTTT.

The V gene is TRBV2, the J gene TRBJ1-1, with D possibly matching TRBD1 (5 bases). The CDR3 extends over 17 amino acids. Germline values: CDR1 SNHLY, CDR2 FYNNEI. V was clipped by 3 bases and J by 1 base, with 18 bases between them. The CDR3 sequence: CASSEELLKGQNTEAFF. CDR3 in DNA: TGTGCCAGCAGTGAGGAACTTCTGAAGGGGCAGAACACTGAAGCTTTCTTT.

This clone has only one observation. V and J are TRBV9 and TRBJ1-3; the D gene is possibly TRBD1 (5 bases). V lost 3 bases to trimming and J lost 1 base, with 11 bases between them. From germline, CDR1 is SGDLS and CDR2 YYNGEE. The CDR3 has 15 residues. CDR3 residues: CASSARGGSGNTIYF. The CDR3 bases are TGTGCCAGCAGCGCCCGGGGGGGGTCTGGAAACACCATATATTTT.

The rearrangement links TRBV19 to TRBJ1-2; possibly TRBD1 for D (5 bases). V lost 7 bases and J lost 4, with 16 bases in between. CDR1 is LNHDA, CDR2 SQIVND, per germline (reference sequence). CDR3 size: 14 residues. The CDR3 DNA is TGTGCCAGTAATACGCTGACAGAGCTCTATGGCTACACCTTC. It translates to CASNTLTELYGYTF.

This clone has just one count. This chain joins TRBV7-9 and TRBJ2-3; 9 bases are shared with TRBD1. The CDR3 is 16 amino acids. Germline CDR1 is SEHNR and CDR2 is FQNEAQ (reference sequence). The V and J ends lost 7 bases and 9 bases, in that order; junction bases with no gene match: 17. The CDR3 loop is CASTTSGQGLMGTQYF. The CDR3 bases are TGTGCCAGCACCACGTCGGGACAGGGTTTAATGGGAACGCAGTATTTT.

The chain carries TRBV6-5 and TRBJ1-2, with TRBD1 identical over 11 bases. The V segment lost 6 bases and the J segment 5 bases; nucleotides outside the gene matches: 5. There are 14 residues in the CDR3. Germline lookup yields CDR1 MNHEY and CDR2 SVGAGI. CDR3 nucleotides: TGTGCCAGCAGCCGCGGACAGGGGGCATATGGCTACACCTTC. Amino acids: CASSRGQGAYGYTF.

This clone came up once. The V gene is TRBV11-2, the J gene TRBJ2-3; TRBD2 agrees at 10 bases. The germline CDR1 and CDR2 sequences are SGHAT and FQNNGV. The CDR3 extends over 16 amino acids. V gave up 4 bases and J gave up 0 bases; unmatched junction bases: 4. The CDR3 DNA follows: TGTGCCAGCAGCTCTGGACTAGCGGCTAGCACAGATACGCAGTATTTT. It codes for CASSSGLAASTDTQYF.

The chain recombines TRBV4-1 with TRBJ2-3, with 9 bases aligning to TRBD2. This CDR3 is built from 17 residues. Losses at the gene ends were 3 bases for V and 0 bases for J; bases not matched to a gene: 7. Germline V gene data show CDR1 as MGHRA and CDR2 as YSYEKL. Here the CDR3 DNA reads TGCGCCAGCAGCCAGTTCGCGGGGGGGAGGAGCACAGATACGCAGTATTTT. As protein: CASSQFAGGRSTDTQYF.

V is TRBV2 and J is TRBJ1-1; no clear D. Trimming pared 6 bases from V and 1 base from J, leaving 12 bases between. This CDR3 comprises 14 residues. In germline, CDR1 is SNHLY, CDR2 FYNNEI. CDR3 nucleotides: TGTGCCAGCAGCGTCAGTTTCAAGAACACTGAAGCTTTCTTT. It codes for CASSVSFKNTEAFF.

This rearrangement joins TRBV30 to TRBJ1-1, with 11 positions matching TRBD1. This CDR3 has 15 amino acids. V lost 4 bases, J lost 4 bases, and 8 bases stayed unmatched. CDR1 is GTSNPN, CDR2 SVGIG, per germline (reference sequence). The CDR3 nucleotides read TGTGCCTGGACAGTGCCCGGGACAGGGGGCACTGAAGCTTTCTTT. Protein product: CAWTVPGTGGTEAFF.

The V call is TRBV29-1, the J call TRBJ1-1, with D possibly matching TRBD1 (5 bases). The CDR3 has 13 amino acids. The germline CDR1 and CDR2 sequences are SQVTM and ANQGSEA. V gave up 6 bases and J gave up 0 bases, with 11 bases separating them. The CDR3 region has the DNA TGCAGCGTCTCGGAGACAGTGAACACTGAAGCTTTCTTT. Translating gives CSVSETVNTEAFF.

The genes are TRBV6-5 and TRBJ2-7; TRBD2 agrees at 8 bases. CDR1 and CDR2 (germline): MNHEY, SVGAGI. The CDR3 runs to 15 residues. The J segment lost 0 bases and the V segment lost 6 bases, leaving 7 bases of the junction unmatched. CDR3 sequence reads: CASRTGGGLSYEQYF. CDR3 DNA: TGTGCCAGCAGAACGGGAGGGGGACTCTCCTACGAGCAGTACTTC.

The V and J genes are TRBV28 and TRBJ2-5; a possible D gene is TRBD2 (5 bases). Trimming took off 3 bases at V and 4 bases at J, with 15 bases between the two ends. The CDR3 loop spans 15 amino acids. Germline CDR1 is MDHEN and CDR2 is SYDVKM. The CDR3 loop reads CASSFPAAAGETQYF. CDR3 nucleotide sequence: TGTGCCAGCAGTTTCCCCGCAGCGGCGGGAGAGACCCAGTACTTC.

The chain joins TRBV19 to TRBJ2-3; D is perhaps TRBD1 (6 bases). V gave up 3 bases and J gave up 5 bases, with 9 bases separating them. This CDR3 is built from 13 residues. CDR1 and CDR2 (germline): LNHDA, SQIVND (reference sequence). This CDR3 reads CASSIQGIDTQYF. DNA for the CDR3: TGTGCCAGTAGTATTCAGGGGATAGATACGCAGTATTTT.

The CDR3 is CASSHRLAGANNEQFF. The CDR3 DNA reads as TGTGCCAGCAGCCACCGACTAGCGGGAGCTAACAATGAGCAGTTCTTC. The chain employs TRBV7-9 and TRBJ2-1, with 12 nucleotides matching TRBD2. Looked up from germline, CDR1 is SEHNR and CDR2 is FQNEAQ (reference sequence). CDR3 length: 16 residues. The trim removed 5 bases at V and 5 bases at J, leaving 7 bases unmatched.

The chain recombines TRBV20-1 with TRBJ1-1; D is ambiguous. This CDR3 spans 11 amino acids. Germline V CDR1 and CDR2: DFQATT, SNEGSKA (reference sequence). V was cut by 3 bases and J by 8 bases, with 10 bases left in between. CDR3: CSASSGREAFF. CDR3 DNA sequence: TGCAGTGCTAGTTCCGGGAGAGAAGCTTTCTTT.

This chain uses TRBV20-1 with TRBJ2-2; D gene unclear. This CDR3 region has 11 residues. The V gene lost 1 base and the J gene lost 6 bases, with 3 bases spanning the gap. Germline V lookup: CDR1 DFQATT, CDR2 SNEGSKA (reference sequence). In DNA, the CDR3 is TGCAGTGCTAGAGCAGCCGGGGAGCTGTTTTTT. Its protein product is CSARAAGELFF.

In its sample, this clone was seen a few times. The chain is built from TRBV19 and TRBJ1-3, with D uncertain. The CDR3 length is 14 residues. Germline CDR1 LNHDA, CDR2 SQIVND (reference sequence). V dropped 4 bases and J dropped 1 base, with 8 bases sitting between them. The CDR3: CASSTEISGNTIYF. CDR3 DNA sequence: TGTGCCAGTAGTACCGAGATTTCTGGAAACACCATATATTTT. The full variable domain, its missing parts supplied by reference TRBV19 and TRBJ1-3, is DGGITQSPKYLFRKEGQNVTLSCEQNLNHDAMYWYRQDPGQGLRLIYYSQIVNDFQKGDIAEGYSVSREKKESFPLTVTSAQKNPTAFYLCASSTEISGNTIYFGEGSWLTVV.

This clone was picked up one time. The gene calls are TRBV6-6 and TRBJ1-4; D uncertain. From germline, CDR1 is MNHNY and CDR2 SVGAGI (reference sequence). The CDR3 consists of 14 residues. Trimming pared 2 bases from V and 8 bases from J, leaving 12 bases between. This chain's CDR3 is CASSYRGSEEKLFF. The CDR3 DNA reads as TGTGCCAGCAGTTACCGCGGCAGCGAGGAAAAACTGTTTTTT.

The CDR3 loop is CASNSRDRGAYGYTF. Written as DNA, the CDR3 is TGTGCCAGCAATAGCCGGGACAGGGGGGCCTATGGCTACACCTTC. The genes are TRBV6-6 and TRBJ1-2; 11 nucleotides agree with TRBD1. Germline V CDR1 and CDR2: MNHNY, SVGAGI (reference sequence). The CDR3 is 15 residues long. After removal of 7 bases from V and 4 bases from J, the junction contained 8 bases not matched to a gene.

The rearrangement links TRBV4-3 to TRBJ2-7, with 9 positions matching TRBD1. The CDR3 length is 17 residues. In germline, CDR1 is LGHNA, CDR2 YSLEER. Losses at the gene ends were 0 bases for V and 0 bases for J; bases not matched to a gene: 6. The CDR3 region has the DNA TGCGCCAGCAGCCAAGACCGGACAGGGGCGATCTCCTACGAGCAGTACTTC. Translating it yields CASSQDRTGAISYEQYF.